Each of the 7 T cell receptor beta chains below was sequenced from the same sample in a study of T-cell reconstitution after alpha-beta-depleted transplantation in children (dated by TCRdb to about 2016). The treatment or condition tag for this specimen amounts to: allogeneic hematopoietic cell transplantation with graft depleted of TCRalphabeta T cells and CD19 B cells. Library method: PCR. Sequencing took place on an Illumina HiSeq 2500. TCR library preparation used molecular barcoding, with unique molecular identifiers applied to normalize quantification of the TCRbeta repertoire. TCRdb redid the processing of the public reads, applying fastp at Q25 and MiXCR, and retained in-frame beta chains. Rows matching on CDR3 protein sequence are summarized as one entry with the most common DNA and genes. This sample comprises about a million distinct CDR3 sequences, roughly 29% of them detected only once. The ten largest clones add up to roughly 30% of the sample.

Sequencing used PBMCs, mostly from graft donor cells, obtained 360 days after TCRalphabeta/CD19-depleted stem cell transplant. Receptors were obtained from a boy under two years old who had a stem cell transplant for SCID, so the T cells may come from the graft donor.

This clonotype came up a few times. The chain employs TRBV20-1 and TRBJ2-3; D is perhaps TRBD1 or TRBD2 (6 bases each). The CDR3 contains 15 residues. The germline V and J ends were trimmed by 3 bases and 3 bases, with 16 bases remaining between them. The germline CDR1 and CDR2 sequences are DFQATT and SNEGSKA (reference sequence). As DNA, the CDR3 is TGCAGTGCTAGTAGGGGGGTAGGTTGGACAGATACGCAGTATTTT. Its translation is CSASRGVGWTDTQYF.

The chain employs TRBV5-1 and TRBJ2-1; 7 nucleotides align to TRBD2. CDR3 length equals 16 residues. CDR1 is SGHRS and CDR2 is YFSETQ in the germline V gene. V lost 1 base, J lost 0 bases, and 4 bases stayed unmatched. The CDR3 region is CASSLISSGSYNEQFF. DNA of the CDR3: TGCGCCAGCAGCTTGATTTCTAGCGGCTCCTACAATGAGCAGTTCTTC.

The chain couples TRBV20-1 to TRBJ1-1, with unresolved D. V shed 2 bases and J shed 3 bases, with 10 bases lying between them. Germline V gene lookup returns CDR1 DFQATT and CDR2 SNEGSKA (reference sequence). There are 13 residues in the CDR3. This CDR3 reads CSARRLEDTEAFF. The CDR3 DNA reads as TGCAGTGCTAGAAGGTTGGAGGACACTGAAGCTTTCTTT.

The V call is TRBV5-1, the J call TRBJ2-3; D gene uncertain. CDR3 length: 16 residues. V was shortened by 1 base and J by 2 bases, with 14 bases between the two germline ends. Germline CDR1 SGHRS, CDR2 YFSETQ. CDR3 sequence (DNA): TGCGCCAGCAGCTTGACCGGTCCCGTCATCACAGATACGCAGTATTTT. It is translated as CASSLTGPVITDTQYF.

The rearrangement joins TRBV4-3 to TRBJ1-2; no clear D gene. Germline V gives CDR1 LGHNA, CDR2 YSLEER. The CDR3 covers 17 residues. Between the trimmed V and J ends, which lost 0 bases and 4 bases, there was a span of 18 bases. The DNA of the CDR3 is TGCGCCAGCAGCCAAGAACCGAGGTCAGGCGGAGGCTATGGCTACACCTTC. It yields the protein CASSQEPRSGGGYGYTF.

J is TRBJ2-3 and V is TRBV2; perhaps TRBD1 as D (5 bases). V dropped 7 bases and J dropped 7 bases, with 18 bases sitting between them. This CDR3 contains 14 residues. Germline V CDR1 and CDR2: SNHLY, FYNNEI. The CDR3, as DNA: TGTGCCAGCACGAGGCAGGGCCAAGGGAATACGCAGTATTTT. It yields the protein CASTRQGQGNTQYF.

The J gene is TRBJ2-6, the V gene TRBV12-3 or TRBV12-4; TRBD1 agrees at 9 bases. V lost 5 bases and J lost 0; bases outside the gene matches: 5. The CDR3 totals 17 residues. This CDR3 is CASSGNRGPSGANVLTF. CDR3 sequence (DNA): TGTGCCAGCAGTGGGAACAGGGGGCCCTCTGGGGCCAACGTCCTGACTTTC.